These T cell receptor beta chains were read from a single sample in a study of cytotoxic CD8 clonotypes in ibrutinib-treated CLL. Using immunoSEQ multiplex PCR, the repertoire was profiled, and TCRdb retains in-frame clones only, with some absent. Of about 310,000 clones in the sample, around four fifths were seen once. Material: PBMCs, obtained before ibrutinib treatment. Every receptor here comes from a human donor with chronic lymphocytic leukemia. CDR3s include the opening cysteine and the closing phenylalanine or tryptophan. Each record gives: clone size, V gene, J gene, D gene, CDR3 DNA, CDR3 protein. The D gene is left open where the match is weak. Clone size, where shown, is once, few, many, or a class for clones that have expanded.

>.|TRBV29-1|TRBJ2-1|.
TGCAGCGTTGAAGGCGGGATCACCTACAATGAGCAGTTCTTC
CSVEGGITYNEQFF
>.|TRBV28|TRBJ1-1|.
TGTGCCAGCACAAAAACAGGGTTCTGGGCTTTCTTT
CASTKTGFWAFF
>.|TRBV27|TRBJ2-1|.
TGTGCCAGCAGTTCGCGGACAGAAAGGCCTTACAATGAGCAGTTCTTC
CASSSRTERPYNEQFF
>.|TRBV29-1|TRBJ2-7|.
TGCAGCGTTGATAAGGGCCCAGAGAGAGCGAAGCAGTACTTC
CSVDKGPERAKQYF
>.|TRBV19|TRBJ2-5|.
TGTGCCAGTAGTATAGCTTGGCGGTTAGAGACCCAGTACTTC
CASSIAWRLETQYF
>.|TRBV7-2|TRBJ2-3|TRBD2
TGTGCCAGCAGCTTAGCGGGGACTAGCGAAACAGATACGCAGTATTTT
CASSLAGTSETDTQYF
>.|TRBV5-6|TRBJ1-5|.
TGTGCCAGCAGCTTGTGGGTGGGGAGACGATTTGGGAATCAGCCCCAGCATTTT
CASSLWVGRRFGNQPQHF
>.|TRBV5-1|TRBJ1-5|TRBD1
TGCGCCAGCAGCACCGGGACAGGCCCCTATCAGCCCCAGCATTTT
CASSTGTGPYQPQHF
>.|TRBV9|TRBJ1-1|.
TGTGCCAGCAGCGCGGGGCTGAAGAACACTGAAGCTTTCTTT
CASSAGLKNTEAFF
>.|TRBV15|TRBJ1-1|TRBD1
TGTGCCACCAGCAGAGATGACAGGGGGCCGACCACTGAAGCTTTCTTT
CATSRDDRGPTTEAFF
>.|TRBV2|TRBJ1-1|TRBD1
TGTGCCAGCAGTCCAAACAGGGGCAGCACTGAAGCTTTCTTT
CASSPNRGSTEAFF
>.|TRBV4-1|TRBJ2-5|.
TGCGCCAGCAGCCAGCGGGACGACCTCTCGGACCTGGAGACCCAGTACTTC
CASSQRDDLSDLETQYF
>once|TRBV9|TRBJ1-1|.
TGTGCCAGCACCCCGTCCGGCGGGGGGGTGGCTTTCTTT
CASTPSGGGVAFF
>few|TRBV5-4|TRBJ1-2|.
TGTGCCAGCAGCCGACAACCGGGCCCCCTTTTCTTC
CASSRQPGPLFF
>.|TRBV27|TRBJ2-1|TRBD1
TGTGCCAGCAGTTTCCATCAGGGGGTTTGGTTGAATGAGCAGTTCTTC
CASSFHQGVWLNEQFF
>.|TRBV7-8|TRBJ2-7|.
TGTGCCAGCAGTCACGGCGGACTTTCCACCTACGAGCAGTACTTC
CASSHGGLSTYEQYF
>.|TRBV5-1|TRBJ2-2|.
TGCGCCAGCAGCTTTAGGCAAGCCATACTAACCGGGGAGCTGTTTTTT
CASSFRQAILTGELFF
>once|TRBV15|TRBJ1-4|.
TGTGCCACCAGCAGAGTTTTGCGTGAAAAACTGTTTTTT
CATSRVLREKLFF
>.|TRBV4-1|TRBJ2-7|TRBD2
TGCGCCAGCAGCCAAGACGATGGACTAGCGGGAGGGCCCGGCTCCTACGAGCAGTACTTC
CASSQDDGLAGGPGSYEQYF
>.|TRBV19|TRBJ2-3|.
TGTGCCAGTAGTATCTGGGGGAATAGAGATACGCAGTATTTT
CASSIWGNRDTQYF
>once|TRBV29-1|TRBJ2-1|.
TGCAGCTACAACGGATTAGGTAGCAATGAGCAGTTCTTC
CSYNGLGSNEQFF
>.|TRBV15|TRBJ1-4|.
TGTGCCACCAGCAGAGATGCGGGTTTGGATAATGAAAAACTGTTTTTT
CATSRDAGLDNEKLFF
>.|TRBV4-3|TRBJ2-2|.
TGCGCCAGCAGCCAAGTTTGGGGAAACCAACGGGCCGGGGAGCTGTTTTTT
CASSQVWGNQRAGELFF
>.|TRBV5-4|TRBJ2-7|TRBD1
TGTGCCAGCAGCCTTGGGCCCAGACAGGGGATAGGCGAGCAGTACTTC
CASSLGPRQGIGEQYF
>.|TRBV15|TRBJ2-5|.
TGTGCCACCAGCAGAGATCCGGCGCCCCAAGAGACCCAGTACTTC
CATSRDPAPQETQYF
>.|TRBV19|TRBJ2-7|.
TGTGCCAGTAGCTGGGGGCCTTCATTTTCCTACGAGCAGTACTTC
CASSWGPSFSYEQYF
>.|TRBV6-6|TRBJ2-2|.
TGTGCCAGCAGCAGAACCTTTACCACCGGGGAGCTGTTTTTT
CASSRTFTTGELFF
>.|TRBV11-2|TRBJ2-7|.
TGTGCCAGCAGCTTAGCGCTCCCGTCGGCCCGGTCCTACGAGCAGTACTTC
CASSLALPSARSYEQYF
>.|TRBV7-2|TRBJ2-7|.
TGTGCCAGCAGCCCCACCCGCTTCCACGAGCAGTACTTC
CASSPTRFHEQYF
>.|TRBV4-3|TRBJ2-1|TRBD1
TGCGCCAGCAGCCAAGATTGGCAGGGGGAGAGAAATGAGCAGTTCTTC
CASSQDWQGERNEQFF
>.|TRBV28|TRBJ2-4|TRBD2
TGTGCCAGCAGCCTTAGCGGGAACTTAGCCAAAAACATTCAGTACTTC
CASSLSGNLAKNIQYF
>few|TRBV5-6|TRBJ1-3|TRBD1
TGTGCCAGCAGCTGGACAGGGCCTGGAAACACCATATATTTT
CASSWTGPGNTIYF
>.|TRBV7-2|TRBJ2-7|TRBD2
TGTGCCAGCACACTAGCGGGAGTCTCCGAGCAGTACTTC
CASTLAGVSEQYF
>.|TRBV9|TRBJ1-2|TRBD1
TGTGCCAGCAGCAGCGACAGGGGTAGCGACTATGGCTACACCTTC
CASSSDRGSDYGYTF
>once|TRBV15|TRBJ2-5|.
TGTGCCACCAGCAGAGATGCGCGGGTCCCTCATCTTGCGGAAGAGACCCAGTACTTC
CATSRDARVPHLAEETQYF
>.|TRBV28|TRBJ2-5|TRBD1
TGTGCCAGCAGTTCCCCCCGACAGGGGGAGGAATGGACCCAGTACTTC
CASSSPRQGEEWTQYF
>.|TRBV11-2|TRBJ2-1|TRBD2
TGTGCCAGCAGCTTATTTGGTTGGGACTACCAGGACAATGAGCAGTTCTTC
CASSLFGWDYQDNEQFF
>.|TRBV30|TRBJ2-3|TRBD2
TGTGCCTGGAGTACACTAGCGGGATTAAGCACAGATACGCAGTATTTT
CAWSTLAGLSTDTQYF
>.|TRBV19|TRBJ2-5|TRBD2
TGTGCCAGTAGTAGCCAACTAGCGGGAGCTCGAGAGACCCAGTACTTC
CASSSQLAGARETQYF